The clone carrying this T cell receptor beta chain was counted a few times. Its cognate antigen is unknown. V was clipped by 5 bases and J by 3 bases, with 17 bases between them. Per the germline V gene, CDR1 is DFQATT and CDR2 is SNEGSKA (reference sequence). The CDR3 is made up of 15 amino acids. Original handling: A papillary thyroid cancer distant-metastasis classifier was built from CDR3 differences across clinicopathological groups. MiXCR reprocessed the PCR reads for TCRdb. The V and J calls, along with clone size, are taken from TCRdb and not from the paper's own processing. The table has 60,000 or so clones, 25% to 35% seen once. These data belong to a study of metastatic and nonmetastatic thyroid tumors. Overall study: Comparative analysis of repertoires was undertaken across blood and tumor or nodule tissue obtained from malignant and benign thyroid patients.

Broader study findings: Within blood and tumor, benign nodules reportedly had significantly lower TCR beta diversity than malignant thyroid tumors did.

Treatment of any kind had been given to no patient before thyroid surgery. This chain uses TRBV20-1 with TRBJ1-3, with D possibly matching TRBD1 (5 bases). The source material was blood. This receptor was taken from a female donor with papillary thyroid cancer or a benign thyroid nodule (not recorded which). Some clones in this sample may be carry-over from other donors' samples. CDR3 sequence (DNA): TGCAGTGCTGGCCCTGGGGGAGGTGGTGGAAACACCATATATTTT. Its translation is CSAGPGGGGGNTIYF.